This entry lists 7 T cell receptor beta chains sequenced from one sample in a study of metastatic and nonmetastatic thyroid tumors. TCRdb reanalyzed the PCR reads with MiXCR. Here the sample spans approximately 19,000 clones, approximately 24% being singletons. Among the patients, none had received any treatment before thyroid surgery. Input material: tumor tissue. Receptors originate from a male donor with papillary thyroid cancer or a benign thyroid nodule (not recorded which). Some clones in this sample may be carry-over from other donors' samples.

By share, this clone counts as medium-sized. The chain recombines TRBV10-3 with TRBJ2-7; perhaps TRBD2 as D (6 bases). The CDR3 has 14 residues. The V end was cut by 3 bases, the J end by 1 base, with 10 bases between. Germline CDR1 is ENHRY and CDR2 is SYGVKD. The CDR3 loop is CAISDGGKSYEQYF. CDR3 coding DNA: TGTGCCATCAGTGACGGGGGTAAATCCTACGAGCAGTACTTC.

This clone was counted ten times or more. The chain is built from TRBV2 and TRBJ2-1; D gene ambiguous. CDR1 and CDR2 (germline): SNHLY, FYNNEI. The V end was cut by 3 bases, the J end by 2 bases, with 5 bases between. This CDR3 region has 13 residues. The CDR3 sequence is CASSENTYNEQFF. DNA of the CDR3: TGTGCCAGCAGTGAGAATACCTACAATGAGCAGTTCTTC.

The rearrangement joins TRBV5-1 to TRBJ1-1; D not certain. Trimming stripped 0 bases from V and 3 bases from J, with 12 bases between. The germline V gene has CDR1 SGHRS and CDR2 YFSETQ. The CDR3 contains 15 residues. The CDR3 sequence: CASSLEAGWDTEAFF. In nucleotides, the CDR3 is TGCGCCAGCAGCTTGGAAGCAGGCTGGGACACTGAAGCTTTCTTT.

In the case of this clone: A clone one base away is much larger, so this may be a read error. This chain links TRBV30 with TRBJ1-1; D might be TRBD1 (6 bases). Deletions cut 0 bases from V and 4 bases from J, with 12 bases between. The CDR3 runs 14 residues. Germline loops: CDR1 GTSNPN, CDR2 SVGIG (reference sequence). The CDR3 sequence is CAWSVRGGVTEAFF. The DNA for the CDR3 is TGTGCCTGGAGTGTAAGGGGGGGTGTCACTGAAGCTTTCTTT.

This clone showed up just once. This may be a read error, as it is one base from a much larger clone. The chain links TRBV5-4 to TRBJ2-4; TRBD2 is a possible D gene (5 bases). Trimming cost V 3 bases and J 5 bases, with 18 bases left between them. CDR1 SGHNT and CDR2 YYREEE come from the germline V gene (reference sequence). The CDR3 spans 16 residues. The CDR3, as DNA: TGTGCCAGCAGCTCCCAGGCGCCCCGGGAAGAAAACATTCAGTACTTC. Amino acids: CASSSQAPREENIQYF.

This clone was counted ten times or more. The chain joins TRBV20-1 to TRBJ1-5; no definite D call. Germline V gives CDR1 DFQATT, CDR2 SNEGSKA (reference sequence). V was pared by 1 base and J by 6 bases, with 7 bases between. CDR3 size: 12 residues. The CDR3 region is CSARGGSQPQHF. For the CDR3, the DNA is TGCAGTGCTAGAGGAGGGAGTCAGCCCCAGCATTTT.

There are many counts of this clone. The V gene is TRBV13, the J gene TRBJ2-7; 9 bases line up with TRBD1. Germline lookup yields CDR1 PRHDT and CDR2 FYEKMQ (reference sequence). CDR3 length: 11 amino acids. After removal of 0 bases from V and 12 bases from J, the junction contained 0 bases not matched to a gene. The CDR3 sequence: CASSLGQGAYF. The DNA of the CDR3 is TGTGCCAGCAGCTTAGGACAGGGGGCGTACTTC. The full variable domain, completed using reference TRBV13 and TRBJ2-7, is AAGVIQSPRHLIKEKRETATLKCYPIPRHDTVYWYQQGPGQDPQFLISFYEKMQSDKGSIPDRFSAQQFSDYHSELNMSSLELGDSALYFCASSLGQGAYFGPGTRLTVT.